This TCR beta chain derives from a study of Tregs in tolerant kidney transplant recipients. V was trimmed by 0 bases and J by 6 bases, leaving 18 bases between them. Germline V lookup: CDR1 MGHRA, CDR2 YSYEKL. The length of the CDR3 is 17 residues. The assay was immunoSEQ multiplex PCR, and TCRdb's table has in-frame clones only and misses some. The sample shows over 50,000 clones, roughly 85% of them seen only once. Unstimulated Tregs (CD4+CD25+CD127-) and CD4+CD25- non-Tregs were sorted from PBMCs. The V and J genes are TRBV4-1 and TRBJ1-5, with a tentative D call TRBD1 (6 bases). The source was Tregs from blood, collected before the transplant. This receptor was obtained from a human donor who received a combined kidney and bone marrow transplant. The CDR3 loop reads CASSQEAREQGSQPQHF. The CDR3 region has the DNA TGCGCCAGCAGCCAAGAAGCTCGTGAACAGGGAAGTCAGCCCCAGCATTTT.